Here is one T cell receptor beta chain with its context. Antigen: not known. V shed 7 bases and J 4 bases; nucleotides not matched to a gene: 3. Germline CDR1 and CDR2: SNHLY and FYNNEI. The CDR3 runs 14 residues. The data were taken from a study of OX40 agonist ivuxolimab in advanced cancers. Study details: In this cohort, patients received ivuxolimab, an agonistic anti-OX40 (CD134) antibody. Patients in dose escalation had liver, melanoma, kidney or head and neck cancers. Age averaged 60 years (range about 20 to 79), and 70% to 85% were male.

Data came from immunoSEQ multiplex PCR; TCRdb stores just in-frame clones and leaves some out. The sample holds approximately 71,000 clones, over 80% seen once. Regarding the study as a whole: CD8+ T cells (on average) carried more expanded clones than CD4+ T cells.

The receptor was isolated from an adult with an advanced solid tumor such as melanoma, head and neck, liver or kidney cancer. The material was CD4+ or CD8+ T cells sorted from blood, obtained in a trial of the OX40 agonist ivuxolimab. J is TRBJ1-4 and V is TRBV2; TRBD1 matches at 10 bases. Here the CDR3 reads CASTRTGGNEKLFF. DNA of the CDR3: TGTGCCAGCACCAGGACAGGGGGTAATGAAAAACTGTTTTTT.